This passage covers 10 T cell receptor beta chains from one sample sequenced in a study of blood T cells in healthy people across ages. Primers used in a second PCR of about 6 to 11 cycles were a sample-barcoded 5' primer and a J-beta primer mix. TCRdb reanalysed the 5' RACE reads using MiXCR and keeps one entry per CDR3 protein. This table holds roughly 1.5 million distinct CDR3 sequences, 40% to 45% found once. The sample taken for sequencing was blood. These receptors all stem from a woman aged 18-30 years in good health.

This clonotype has just a few counts. The J gene is TRBJ2-7, the V gene TRBV20-1, with 10 bases identical to TRBD1. The V and J ends lost 6 bases and 3 bases, in that order; junction bases with no gene match: 11. The germline gives CDR1 DFQATT, CDR2 SNEGSKA (reference sequence). The CDR3 covers 15 residues. The CDR3 bases are TGCAGTGCCAGACCCCCGACAGGGGGCTTCTACGAGCAGTACTTC. This translates into CSARPPTGGFYEQYF.

The rearrangement uses TRBV6-2 or TRBV6-3 and TRBJ2-7; the match to TRBD1 covers 7 bases. After removal of 3 bases from V and 3 bases from J, the junction contained 8 bases not matched to a gene. CDR1 is MNHEY and CDR2 is SVGEGT in the germline V gene. This CDR3 is built from 15 residues. Written as DNA, the CDR3 is TGTGCCAGCAGTTATCGACAGGGCCGACGCTACGAGCAGTACTTC. Protein: CASSYRQGRRYEQYF.

The V and J genes are TRBV5-1 and TRBJ2-1; no reliable D call. The J call may be wrong; the DNA end is better matched by TRBJ2-7. The CDR3 has 15 residues. Germline lookup yields CDR1 SGHRS and CDR2 YFSETQ. The CDR3 DNA reads as TGCGCCAGCAGCTTGGATGAGAATCCGTACAATGAGCAGTACTTC. Its translation: CASSLDENPYNEQYF.

The chain combines TRBV4-1 with TRBJ2-2; 13 bases are shared with TRBD2. Looked up from germline, CDR1 is MGHRA and CDR2 is YSYEKL. CDR3 length equals 15 residues. V dropped 5 bases and J dropped 10; count of bases not matched to a gene: 7. In DNA form, the CDR3 reads TGCGCCAGCAGCGCCCGGACTAGCGGGAGTTCGGAGCTGTTTTTT. Its translation is CASSARTSGSSELFF.

V usage is TRBV25-1 and J usage is TRBJ2-3, with 9 nucleotides matching TRBD2. The CDR3 loop spans 16 amino acids. Germline CDR1 is MGHDK and CDR2 is SYGVNS. The trim removed 2 bases at V and 2 bases at J, leaving 5 bases unmatched. Written as DNA, the CDR3 is TGTGCCAGCAGTGAACCCCGGGGACTAGCCACAGATACGCAGTATTTT. It yields the protein CASSEPRGLATDTQYF.

The gene calls are TRBV7-2 and TRBJ1-5; D is undetermined. Germline CDR1 is SGHTA and CDR2 is FQGNSA. This CDR3 is built from 15 residues. V gave up 3 bases and J gave up 0 bases, with 9 bases separating them. CDR3 bases: TGTGCCAGCAGCTTGGATCTACATAGCAATCAGCCCCAGCATTTT. It encodes CASSLDLHSNQPQHF.

The V gene is TRBV12-3 or TRBV12-4, the J gene TRBJ1-1; D might be TRBD1 (5 bases). This CDR3 is built from 16 residues. V was pared by 8 bases and J by 0 bases, with 19 bases between. The CDR3 region is CASLNYRYELNTEAFF. The CDR3 DNA is TGTGCCAGCCTAAACTACAGGTATGAGTTGAACACTGAAGCTTTCTTT.

This clonotype was observed a handful of times. The V gene is TRBV4-1, the J gene TRBJ1-2, with D maybe TRBD1 (6 bases). V was cut by 2 bases and J by 4 bases, with 11 bases left in between. CDR1 is MGHRA and CDR2 is YSYEKL in the germline V gene. The CDR3 length is 14 residues. The CDR3 loop is CASSQTQGSYGYTF. The CDR3 DNA reads TGCGCCAGCAGCCAAACACAGGGCAGCTATGGCTACACCTTC.

This chain links TRBV20-1 with TRBJ2-5; TRBD2 aligns across 8 bases. The CDR3 has 18 residues. Trimming at V came to 2 bases and at J to 11 bases, leaving 25 bases not matched to a gene. Germline V gene lookup returns CDR1 DFQATT and CDR2 SNEGSKA (reference sequence). The CDR3 region has the DNA TGCAGTGCTAGACTCTTAGGGCAGACTAGCGTAACCTACAATGAGCAGTACTTC. This codes for CSARLLGQTSVTYNEQYF.

The rearrangement joins TRBV7-2 to TRBJ2-3, with TRBD2 identical over 7 bases. Germline-derived CDR1 and CDR2 are SGHTA and FQGNSA. The CDR3 is 17 amino acids. The junction had 8 bases not matched to a gene; V was cut back by 1 base and J by 1 base. The CDR3 DNA reads as TGTGCCAGCAGCTTAGGAACCGGGACTACGGGCACAGATACGCAGTATTTT. Translated: CASSLGTGTTGTDTQYF. Combining the CDR3 with reference TRBV7-2 and TRBJ2-3 gives the whole variable domain GAGVSQSPSNKVTEKGKDVELRCDPISGHTALYWYRQSLGQGLEFLIYFQGNSAPDKSGLPSDRFSAERTGGSVSTLTIQRTQQEDSAVYLCASSLGTGTTGTDTQYFGPGTRLTVL.